The rows below give T cell receptor beta chains drawn from one sample of a study of blood T cell repertoires in COVID-19. The assay was immunoSEQ multiplex PCR, and TCRdb's table has in-frame clones only and misses some. The data contain some 100,000 clones, about 84% of them singletons. The sequenced material came from peripheral blood. The receptors shown here come from a man aged 55 to 70 with acute or convalescent COVID-19. Each CDR3 is given with its conserved first and last residue. D genes are given only for firm matches. Expanded clones get a size class; other rows say once, few or many, or leave the size out.

D: -; V: TRBV6-5; size: -; J: TRBJ2-7; DNA: TGTGCCAGCACGGCGGCCCCTTTCTACGAGCAGTACTTC; CDR3: CASTAAPFYEQYF
D: -; V: TRBV5-4; size: once; J: TRBJ1-2; DNA: TGTGCCAGCAGCGGACAGTTTAACTATGGCTACACCTTC; CDR3: CASSGQFNYGYTF
D: -; V: TRBV4-1; size: -; J: TRBJ1-1; DNA: TGCGCCAGCATGGGTCTCTCCAGGGTGAACACTGAAGCTTTCTTT; CDR3: CASMGLSRVNTEAFF
D: -; V: TRBV30; size: -; J: TRBJ2-3; DNA: TGTGCCTGGACGCGGTTTGAGGGAGATACGCAGTATTTT; CDR3: CAWTRFEGDTQYF
D: TRBD2; V: TRBV4-1; size: -; J: TRBJ2-3; DNA: TGCGCCAGCAGCCAAGAGGGGACTAGCGGGGGACCCACAGATACGCAGTATTTT; CDR3: CASSQEGTSGGPTDTQYF
D: TRBD1; V: TRBV29-1; size: -; J: TRBJ2-2; DNA: TGCAGCGTCAACAGGGGATTGGGCACCGGGGAGCTGTTTTTT; CDR3: CSVNRGLGTGELFF
D: TRBD1; V: TRBV11-3; size: -; J: TRBJ2-3; DNA: TGTGCCAGCAGCGGACGGACAGGGGCAGATACGCAGTATTTT; CDR3: CASSGRTGADTQYF
D: -; V: TRBV9; size: -; J: TRBJ2-2; DNA: TGTGCCAGCAGCGTAGTAGTCCCTGGAGAGGCCGGGGAGCTGTTTTTT; CDR3: CASSVVVPGEAGELFF
D: TRBD1; V: TRBV6-1; size: -; J: TRBJ2-3; DNA: TGTGCCAGCAGTGGCAGAGAGGGGACAGGGCGAAGGACAGATACGCAGTATTTT; CDR3: CASSGREGTGRRTDTQYF
D: -; V: TRBV5-1; size: -; J: TRBJ1-4; DNA: TGCGCCAGCAGCTTGCCCTTTCCCGATGAAAAACTGTTTTTT; CDR3: CASSLPFPDEKLFF
D: -; V: TRBV20-1; size: -; J: TRBJ2-2; DNA: TGCAGTGCTAGTGTGGACAGCACCGGGGAGCTGTTTTTT; CDR3: CSASVDSTGELFF
D: -; V: TRBV9; size: -; J: TRBJ2-5; DNA: TGTGCCAGCAGCGTAGGGACTTACCAAGAGACCCAGTACTTC; CDR3: CASSVGTYQETQYF
D: -; V: TRBV5-6; size: -; J: TRBJ2-6; DNA: TGTGCCAGCAGCTTGGTTCGTAGGGGGACCTCTGGGGCCAACGTCCTGACTTTC; CDR3: CASSLVRRGTSGANVLTF
D: TRBD1; V: TRBV4-3; size: -; J: TRBJ2-7; DNA: TGCGCCAGCAGCCCCCACGCCACAGGGGGCTCCATAGGCGAGCAGTACTTC; CDR3: CASSPHATGGSIGEQYF
D: TRBD2; V: TRBV24-1; size: once; J: TRBJ2-1; DNA: TGTGCCACCAGTGATGTTACTAGCGGGAGGAATGAGCAGTTCTTC; CDR3: CATSDVTSGRNEQFF
D: -; V: TRBV19; size: -; J: TRBJ2-6; DNA: TGTGCCAGTAGTAGGGAGGTTTACAGTGACTCTGGGGCCAACGTCCTGACTTTC; CDR3: CASSREVYSDSGANVLTF
D: TRBD2; V: TRBV5-1; size: -; J: TRBJ2-1; DNA: TGCGCCAGCAGCTTAGCGGGAAGCAATGAGCAGTTCTTC; CDR3: CASSLAGSNEQFF
D: TRBD2; V: TRBV19; size: -; J: TRBJ2-5; DNA: TGTGCCAGTAGCCCGCTAGCGGAACAAGAGACCCAGTACTTC; CDR3: CASSPLAEQETQYF
D: -; V: TRBV5-1; size: -; J: TRBJ1-5; DNA: TGCGCCAGCAGTCTTACTGGACAGCCAGATCAGCCCCAGCATTTT; CDR3: CASSLTGQPDQPQHF
D: -; V: TRBV11-2; size: once; J: TRBJ2-3; DNA: TGTGCCAGCAGCTTACATCCGGGACTGCAGTATTTT; CDR3: CASSLHPGLQYF
D: -; V: TRBV21-1; size: few; J: TRBJ1-1; DNA: TGTGCCAGCAGCAAATATGAGGGACAGGGGAGAACGAACACTGAAGCTTTCTTT; CDR3: CASSKYEGQGRTNTEAFF
D: TRBD2; V: TRBV5-4; size: few; J: TRBJ2-2; DNA: TGTGCCAGCAGCTCCCGGACTAGCGGAACGAACACCGGGGAGCTGTTTTTT; CDR3: CASSSRTSGTNTGELFF
D: -; V: TRBV19; size: -; J: TRBJ2-3; DNA: TGTGCCAGTAGTCGATTTTCGGGGGCAGATACGCAGTATTTT; CDR3: CASSRFSGADTQYF
D: -; V: TRBV5-1; size: -; J: TRBJ2-2; DNA: TGCGCCAGCAGCTTGGGGATCCGCGGGAACACCGGGGAGCTGTTTTTT; CDR3: CASSLGIRGNTGELFF
D: TRBD2; V: TRBV6-2/TRBV6-3; size: once; J: TRBJ2-3; DNA: TGTGCCAGCAGTCTCGGACTAGCGGGGGGGTTGCGCACAGATACGCAGTATTTT; CDR3: CASSLGLAGGLRTDTQYF
D: TRBD2; V: TRBV4-3; size: -; J: TRBJ2-1; DNA: TGCGCCAGCAGCCAAGCACTAGCGTTGTACAATGAGCAGTTCTTC; CDR3: CASSQALALYNEQFF
D: -; V: TRBV27; size: medium-sized; J: TRBJ2-1; DNA: TGTGCCAGCACTGGGGGCGCGTACAATGAGCAGTTCTTC; CDR3: CASTGGAYNEQFF
D: -; V: TRBV5-4; size: -; J: TRBJ2-7; DNA: TGTGCCAGCAGCTTGAAGGGGCTGGACGAGCAGTACTTC; CDR3: CASSLKGLDEQYF
D: -; V: TRBV6-4; size: -; J: TRBJ2-1; DNA: TGTGCCAGCAGTGGCGTCGGTCCGGCGGGCAGGGAGGAAGAGCAGTTCTTC; CDR3: CASSGVGPAGREEEQFF
D: TRBD2; V: TRBV7-3; size: -; J: TRBJ2-1; DNA: TGTGCCAGCAGCTTAAGGGCCCTAGCGGGGAGCTCCTACAATGAGCAGTTCTTC; CDR3: CASSLRALAGSSYNEQFF
D: TRBD1; V: TRBV5-6; size: -; J: TRBJ1-3; DNA: TGTGCCAGCAGCCCCCACTCAGGGGGTTCCTCTGGAAACACCATATATTTT; CDR3: CASSPHSGGSSGNTIYF
D: TRBD1; V: TRBV6-2/TRBV6-3; size: -; J: TRBJ2-7; DNA: TGTGCCAGCAGTTACACTGGACAGGGGAAATACGAGCAGTACTTC; CDR3: CASSYTGQGKYEQYF
D: TRBD2; V: TRBV7-9; size: -; J: TRBJ2-5; DNA: TGTGCCAGCAGCCTCACTAGCGGGGGGGCAAAGACCCAGTACTTC; CDR3: CASSLTSGGAKTQYF
D: TRBD2; V: TRBV18; size: -; J: TRBJ2-5; DNA: TGTGCCAGCTCACCAACGTCGGTACTAGCGTCGGAGACCCAGTACTTC; CDR3: CASSPTSVLASETQYF
D: TRBD1; V: TRBV13; size: -; J: TRBJ2-3; DNA: TGTGCCAGCAGCTCGGGACAGGGGCTGAGTTTAGGAGATACGCAGTATTTT; CDR3: CASSSGQGLSLGDTQYF
D: -; V: TRBV27; size: -; J: TRBJ2-5; DNA: TGTGCCAGCGCCCCATTATTGGGGCCTCAAGAGACCCAGTACTTC; CDR3: CASAPLLGPQETQYF
D: -; V: TRBV4-3; size: -; J: TRBJ2-1; DNA: TGCGCCAGCAGCCCTACTAGCAATTCCTACAATGAGCAGTTCTTC; CDR3: CASSPTSNSYNEQFF
D: -; V: TRBV7-9; size: -; J: TRBJ1-1; DNA: TGTGCCAGCAGCTTCACGGGGGCTGAAGCTTTCTTT; CDR3: CASSFTGAEAFF
D: TRBD1; V: TRBV9; size: -; J: TRBJ2-7; DNA: TGTGCCAGCAGCGGCGAGGGACAGGCGGGGGAGCAGTACTTC; CDR3: CASSGEGQAGEQYF
D: -; V: TRBV11-2; size: few; J: TRBJ2-2; DNA: TGTGCCAGCAGCCGATCAGCGGGGAACACCGGGGAGCTGTTTTTT; CDR3: CASSRSAGNTGELFF
D: TRBD2; V: TRBV5-6; size: few; J: TRBJ2-7; DNA: TGTGCCAGCAGCTTGCCCGGGACTAGCGGGATTGAGGAGCAGTACTTC; CDR3: CASSLPGTSGIEEQYF
D: TRBD1; V: TRBV5-4; size: -; J: TRBJ2-5; DNA: TGTGCCAGCAGCTCCGCAAAGGGGGCTGGGGAGACCCAGTACTTC; CDR3: CASSSAKGAGETQYF
D: -; V: TRBV6-1; size: -; J: TRBJ1-2; DNA: TGTGCCAGCAGATCCCCGGACAGAACTAACTATGGCTACACCTTC; CDR3: CASRSPDRTNYGYTF
D: -; V: TRBV4-3; size: once; J: TRBJ1-4; DNA: TGCGCCAGCAGCCAAGTCTACTTCGGGTCAGCTAATGAAAAACTGTTTTTT; CDR3: CASSQVYFGSANEKLFF
D: -; V: TRBV7-2; size: few; J: TRBJ1-5; DNA: TGTGCCAGCAGCTTAGTTTCAAATAGCAATCAGCCCCAGCATTTT; CDR3: CASSLVSNSNQPQHF
D: -; V: TRBV7-2; size: -; J: TRBJ1-1; DNA: TGTGCCAGCAGCTTAATAGGGGGCACTGAAGCTTTCTTT; CDR3: CASSLIGGTEAFF
D: -; V: TRBV7-9; size: few; J: TRBJ2-3; DNA: TGTGCCAGCAGGTTGACTACCACAGATACGCAGTATTTT; CDR3: CASRLTTTDTQYF